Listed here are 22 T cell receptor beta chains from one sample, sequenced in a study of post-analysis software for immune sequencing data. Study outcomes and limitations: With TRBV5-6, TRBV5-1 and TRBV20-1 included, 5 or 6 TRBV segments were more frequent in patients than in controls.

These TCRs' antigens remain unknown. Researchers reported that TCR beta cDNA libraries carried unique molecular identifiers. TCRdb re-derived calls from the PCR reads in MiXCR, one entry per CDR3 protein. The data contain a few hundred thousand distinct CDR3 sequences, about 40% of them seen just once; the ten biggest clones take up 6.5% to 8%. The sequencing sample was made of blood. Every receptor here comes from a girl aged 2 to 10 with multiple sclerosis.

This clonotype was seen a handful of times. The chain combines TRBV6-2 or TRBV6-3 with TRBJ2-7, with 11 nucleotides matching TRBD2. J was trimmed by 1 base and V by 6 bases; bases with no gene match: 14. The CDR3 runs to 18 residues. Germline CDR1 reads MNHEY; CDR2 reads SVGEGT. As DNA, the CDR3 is TGTGCCAGCAGCCAGATTCCGGGACTAGCGGTTGGATCCTACGAGCAGTACTTC. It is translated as CASSQIPGLAVGSYEQYF.

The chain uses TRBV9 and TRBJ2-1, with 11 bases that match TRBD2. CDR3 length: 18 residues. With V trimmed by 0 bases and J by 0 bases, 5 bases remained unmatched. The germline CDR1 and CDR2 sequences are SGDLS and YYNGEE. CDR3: CASSVAGLAGGSYNEQFF. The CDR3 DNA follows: TGTGCCAGCAGCGTAGCTGGCCTAGCGGGAGGCTCCTACAATGAGCAGTTCTTC.

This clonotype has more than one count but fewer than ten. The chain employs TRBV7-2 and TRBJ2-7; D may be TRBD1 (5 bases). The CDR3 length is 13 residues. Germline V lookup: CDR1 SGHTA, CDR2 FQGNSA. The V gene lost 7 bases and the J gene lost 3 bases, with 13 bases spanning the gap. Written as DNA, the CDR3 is TGTGCCAGCACAGAAAGGGGCAGCTACGAGCAGTACTTC. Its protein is CASTERGSYEQYF.

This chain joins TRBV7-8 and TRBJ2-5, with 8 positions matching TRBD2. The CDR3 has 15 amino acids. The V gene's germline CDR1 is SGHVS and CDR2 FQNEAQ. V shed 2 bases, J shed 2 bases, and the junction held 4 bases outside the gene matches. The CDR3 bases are TGTGCCAGCAGCTTAAGAGGACTAGCACAAGAGACCCAGTACTTC. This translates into CASSLRGLAQETQYF.

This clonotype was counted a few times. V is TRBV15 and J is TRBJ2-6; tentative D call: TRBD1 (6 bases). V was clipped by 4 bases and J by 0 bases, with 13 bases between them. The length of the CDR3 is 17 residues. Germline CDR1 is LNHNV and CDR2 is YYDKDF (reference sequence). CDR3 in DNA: TGTGCCACCAGCAAGGGAACAGGGAACTCTGGGGCCAACGTCCTGACTTTC. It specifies CATSKGTGNSGANVLTF.

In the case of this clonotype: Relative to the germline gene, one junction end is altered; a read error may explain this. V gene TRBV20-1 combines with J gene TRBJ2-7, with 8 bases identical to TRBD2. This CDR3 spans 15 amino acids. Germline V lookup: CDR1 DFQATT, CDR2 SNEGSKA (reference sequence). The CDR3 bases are TGCAGTGCAAGAGATTTCCAGCGGGGGCAACTCGAGCAGTACTTC. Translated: CSARDFQRGQLEQYF.

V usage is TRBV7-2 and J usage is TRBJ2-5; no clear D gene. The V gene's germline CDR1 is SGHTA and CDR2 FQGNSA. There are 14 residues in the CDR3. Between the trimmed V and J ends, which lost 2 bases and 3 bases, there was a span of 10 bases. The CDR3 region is CASSLSGIEETQYF. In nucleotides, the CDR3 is TGTGCCAGCAGCTTATCCGGTATAGAAGAGACCCAGTACTTC.

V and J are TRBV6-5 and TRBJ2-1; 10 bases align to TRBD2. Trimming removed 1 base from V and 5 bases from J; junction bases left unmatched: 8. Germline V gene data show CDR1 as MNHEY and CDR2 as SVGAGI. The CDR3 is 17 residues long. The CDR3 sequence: CASSYFRLAGSDNEQFF. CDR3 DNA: TGTGCCAGCAGTTACTTCCGACTAGCGGGTAGTGACAATGAGCAGTTCTTC.

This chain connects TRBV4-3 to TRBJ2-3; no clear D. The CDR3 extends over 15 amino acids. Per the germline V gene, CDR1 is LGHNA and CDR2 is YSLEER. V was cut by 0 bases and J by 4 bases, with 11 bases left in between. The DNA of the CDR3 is TGCGCCAGCAGCCAAGATAAGGGTCTACCAGATACGCAGTATTTT. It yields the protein CASSQDKGLPDTQYF.

CDR3 residues: CASSYPGLAGVDEQFF. In DNA, the CDR3 is TGTGCCAGCAGTTACCCGGGACTAGCGGGAGTTGATGAGCAGTTCTTC. This chain joins TRBV6-2 or TRBV6-3 and TRBJ2-1; 14 bases fit TRBD2. Germline V gene lookup returns CDR1 MNHEY and CDR2 SVGEGT. This CDR3 is 16 amino acids long. V gave up 2 bases and J gave up 8 bases; unmatched junction bases: 5.

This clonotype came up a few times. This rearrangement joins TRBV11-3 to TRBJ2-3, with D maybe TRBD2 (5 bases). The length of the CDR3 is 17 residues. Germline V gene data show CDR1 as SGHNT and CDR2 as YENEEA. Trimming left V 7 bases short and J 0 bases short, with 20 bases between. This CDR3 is CASKEGLSGPSTDTQYF. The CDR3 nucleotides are TGTGCCAGCAAGGAAGGCCTAAGCGGTCCGAGCACAGATACGCAGTATTTT.

The CDR3 DNA follows: TGTGCCAGCAGTTACTCGATGAACAGGGAAAATTCACCCCTCCACTTT. This codes for CASSYSMNRENSPLHF. The chain links TRBV6-5 to TRBJ1-6; a possible D gene is TRBD1 (6 bases). V lost 0 bases and J 7 bases, leaving 13 bases between the germline ends. The CDR3 runs 16 residues. The germline V gene encodes CDR1 MNHEY and CDR2 SVGAGI.

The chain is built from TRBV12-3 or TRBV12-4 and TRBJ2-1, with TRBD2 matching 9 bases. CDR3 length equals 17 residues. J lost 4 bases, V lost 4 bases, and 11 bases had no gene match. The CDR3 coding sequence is TGTGCCAGCAGTTCCGCCATCATAGCGGGAGAGTACAATGAGCAGTTCTTC. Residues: CASSSAIIAGEYNEQFF.

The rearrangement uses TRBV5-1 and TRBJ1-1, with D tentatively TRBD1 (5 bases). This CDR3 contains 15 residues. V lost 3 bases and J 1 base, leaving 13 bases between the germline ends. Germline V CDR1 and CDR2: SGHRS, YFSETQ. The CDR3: CASSSTAGRNTEAFF. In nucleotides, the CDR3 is TGCGCCAGCAGCTCGACGGCAGGGAGGAACACTGAAGCTTTCTTT.

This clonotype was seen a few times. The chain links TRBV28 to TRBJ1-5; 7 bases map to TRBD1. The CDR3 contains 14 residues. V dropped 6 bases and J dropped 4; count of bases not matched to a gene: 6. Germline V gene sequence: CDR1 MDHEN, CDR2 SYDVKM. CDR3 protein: CASRTDRDNQPQHF. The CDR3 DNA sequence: TGTGCCAGCAGGACCGACAGGGATAATCAGCCCCAGCATTTT. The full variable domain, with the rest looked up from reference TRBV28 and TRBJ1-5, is DVKVTQSSRYLVKRTGEKVFLECVQDMDHENMFWYRQDPGLGLRLIYFSYDVKMKEKGDIPEGYSVSREKKERFSLILESASTNQTSMYLCASRTDRDNQPQHFGDGTRLSIL.

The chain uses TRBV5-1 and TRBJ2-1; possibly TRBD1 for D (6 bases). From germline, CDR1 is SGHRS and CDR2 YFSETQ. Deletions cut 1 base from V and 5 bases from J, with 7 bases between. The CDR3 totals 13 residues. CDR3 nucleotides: TGCGCCAGCAGCTTGCGGACAGACAATGAGCAGTTCTTC. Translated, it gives CASSLRTDNEQFF.

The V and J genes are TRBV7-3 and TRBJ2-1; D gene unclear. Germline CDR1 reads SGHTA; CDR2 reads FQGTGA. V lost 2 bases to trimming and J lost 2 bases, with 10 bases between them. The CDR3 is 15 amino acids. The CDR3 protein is CASSLLGLPYNEQFF. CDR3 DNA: TGTGCCAGCAGCTTACTAGGCCTCCCCTACAATGAGCAGTTCTTC.

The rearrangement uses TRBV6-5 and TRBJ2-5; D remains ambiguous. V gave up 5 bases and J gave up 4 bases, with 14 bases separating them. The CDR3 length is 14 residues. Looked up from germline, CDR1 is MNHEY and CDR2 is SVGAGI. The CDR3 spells CASSGHLSGETQYF. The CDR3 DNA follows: TGTGCCAGCAGTGGGCACCTGTCCGGAGAGACCCAGTACTTC.

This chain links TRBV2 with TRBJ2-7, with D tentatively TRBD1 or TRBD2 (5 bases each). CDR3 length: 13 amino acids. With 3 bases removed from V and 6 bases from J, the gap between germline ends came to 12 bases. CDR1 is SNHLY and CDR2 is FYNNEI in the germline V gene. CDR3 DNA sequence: TGTGCCAGCAGTGACTTGGGGACGAGCGAGCAGTACTTC. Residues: CASSDLGTSEQYF.

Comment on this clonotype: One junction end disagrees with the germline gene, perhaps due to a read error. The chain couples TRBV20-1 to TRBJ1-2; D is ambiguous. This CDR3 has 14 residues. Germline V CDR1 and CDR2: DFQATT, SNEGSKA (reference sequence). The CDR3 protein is CSAGEGTINYGYTF. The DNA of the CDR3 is TGCAGTGCTGGAGAGGGCACCATCAACTATGGCTACACCTTC.

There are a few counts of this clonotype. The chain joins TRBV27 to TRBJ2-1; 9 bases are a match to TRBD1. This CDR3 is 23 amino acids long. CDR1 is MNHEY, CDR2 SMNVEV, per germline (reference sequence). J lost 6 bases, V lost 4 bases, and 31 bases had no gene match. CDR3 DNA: TGTGCCAGCAGTTCCTACAACCTTACAGGGGGCTTCACGACTTCCACCTTGGTCAATGAGCAGTTCTTC. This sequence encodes CASSSYNLTGGFTTSTLVNEQFF.

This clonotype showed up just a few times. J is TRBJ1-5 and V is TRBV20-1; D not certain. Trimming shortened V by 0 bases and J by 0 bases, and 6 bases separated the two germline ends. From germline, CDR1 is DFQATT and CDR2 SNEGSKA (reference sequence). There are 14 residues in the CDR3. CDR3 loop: CSAREANSNQPQHF. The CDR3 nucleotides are TGCAGTGCTAGAGAGGCGAATAGCAATCAGCCCCAGCATTTT.